These 25 T cell receptor beta chains were all obtained from the same sample, sequenced in a study of CD8 T cells in Susac syndrome. Random hexamers primed reverse transcription of roughly 0.5 to 1 ug RNA. TCRdb re-called the immunoSEQ multiplex PCR reads with MiXCR, one entry per CDR3 protein. The sample includes about 130,000 distinct CDR3 sequences, around 93% seen only once; the top ten take approximately 0.18%. The specimen was CD8+ T cells from PBMCs. These receptors were collected from a human donor with Susac syndrome.

The DNA of the CDR3 is TGTGCCAGCAGTTCCCTTATGAACTACGAGCAGTACTTC. This gives the protein CASSSLMNYEQYF. V is TRBV27 and J is TRBJ2-7; no reliable D call. The CDR3 covers 13 residues. The germline V and J ends were trimmed by 4 bases and 3 bases, with 10 bases remaining between them. The germline gives CDR1 MNHEY, CDR2 SMNVEV (reference sequence).

The chain links TRBV7-8 to TRBJ2-5; D perhaps matches TRBD2 (5 bases). There are 14 residues in the CDR3. CDR1 SGHVS and CDR2 FQNEAQ come from the germline V gene. Between the trimmed V and J ends, which lost 2 bases and 5 bases, there was a span of 12 bases. The CDR3 nucleotides are TGTGCCAGCAGCTTACTTGGGTGGGAGGAGACCCAGTACTTC. Amino acid sequence: CASSLLGWEETQYF.

The chain has TRBV25-1 and TRBJ2-5; TRBD1 matches at 7 bases. The CDR3 covers 16 residues. The V and J ends lost 3 bases and 0 bases, in that order; junction bases with no gene match: 7. Per the germline V gene, CDR1 is MGHDK and CDR2 is SYGVNS. The CDR3 protein is CASSERQGRDQETQYF. CDR3 nucleotide sequence: TGTGCCAGCAGTGAGCGACAGGGAAGGGACCAAGAGACCCAGTACTTC.

The gene calls are TRBV24-1 and TRBJ1-3; D is perhaps TRBD1 (6 bases). The CDR3 covers 13 residues. Germline CDR1 reads KGHDR; CDR2 reads SFDVKD. V lost 4 bases and J 7 bases, leaving 10 bases between the germline ends. The CDR3 coding sequence is TGTGCCACCAGTGACCGGAGGGGGAACACCATATATTTT. Encoded protein: CATSDRRGNTIYF.

The chain joins TRBV28 to TRBJ2-2; perhaps TRBD2 as D (6 bases). Germline V gene data show CDR1 as MDHEN and CDR2 as SYDVKM. The CDR3 is 12 amino acids. V lost 6 bases and J lost 4, with 6 bases in between. Here the CDR3 DNA reads TGTGCCAGCAGGGGGGGCACCGGGGAGCTGTTTTTT. Encoded protein: CASRGGTGELFF.

This clonotype has just one count. The V gene is TRBV15, the J gene TRBJ1-5, with D possibly matching TRBD1 (5 bases). Germline loops: CDR1 LNHNV, CDR2 YYDKDF (reference sequence). CDR3 length: 14 amino acids. Trimming took off 6 bases at V and 0 bases at J, with 9 bases between the two ends. The CDR3 reads CATRSGNSNQPQHF. CDR3 DNA sequence: TGTGCCACCAGGTCAGGGAATAGCAATCAGCCCCAGCATTTT. Together with reference TRBV15 and TRBJ1-5, the CDR3 gives the full variable domain: DAMVIQNPRYQVTQFGKPVTLSCSQTLNHNVMYWYQQKSSQAPKLLFHYYDKDFNNEADTPDNFQSRRPNTSFCFLDIRSPGLGDTAMYLCATRSGNSNQPQHFGDGTRLSIL.

This chain connects TRBV27 to TRBJ2-1, with a tentative D call TRBD1 (5 bases). Trimming cost V 4 bases and J 5 bases, with 6 bases left between them. The length of the CDR3 is 12 residues. Germline V gene data show CDR1 as MNHEY and CDR2 as SMNVEV (reference sequence). In DNA form, the CDR3 reads TGTGCCAGCAGTTGGGGCGACAATGAGCAGTTCTTC. This encodes CASSWGDNEQFF.

CDR3 in amino acids: CASSPLAGGTLRGYNEQFF. In DNA, the CDR3 is TGTGCCAGCAGCCCTTTAGCGGGAGGTACGTTAAGGGGCTACAATGAGCAGTTCTTC. The chain employs TRBV3-1 and TRBJ2-1; 10 bases agree with TRBD2. Germline CDR1 reads LGHDT; CDR2 reads YNNKEL (reference sequence). Trimming cost V 4 bases and J 3 bases; bases outside gene matches: 15. This CDR3 has 19 residues.

The gene calls are TRBV4-1 and TRBJ1-5; maybe TRBD1 (5 bases). The ends were cut back, 0 bases at V and 4 bases at J, with 31 bases in the middle. The CDR3 has 22 residues. Per germline, CDR1 MGHRA and CDR2 YSYEKL. CDR3 protein: CASSQDTVRAALKGLGNQPQHF. Here the CDR3 DNA reads TGCGCCAGCAGCCAAGACACGGTCCGAGCAGCACTAAAGGGGCTTGGTAATCAGCCCCAGCATTTT.

V is TRBV19 and J is TRBJ2-5, with TRBD1 as a possible D gene (5 bases). V lost 0 bases and J lost 5, with 16 bases in between. The germline CDR1 and CDR2 sequences are LNHDA and SQIVND (reference sequence). CDR3 length: 16 amino acids. The CDR3 here is CASSIDTTDPLETQYF. CDR3 DNA sequence: TGTGCCAGTAGTATAGACACGACAGACCCCTTGGAGACCCAGTACTTC.

This sequence joins TRBV5-1 and TRBJ2-2; the match to TRBD2 covers 13 bases. This CDR3 comprises 17 residues. Germline CDR1 SGHRS, CDR2 YFSETQ. V lost 3 bases to trimming and J lost 0 bases; unmatched junction nucleotides: 2. This CDR3 reads CASSWGLAGTNTGELFF. The CDR3 region has the DNA TGCGCCAGCAGCTGGGGACTAGCGGGAACGAACACCGGGGAGCTGTTTTTT.

This rearrangement joins TRBV28 to TRBJ2-7; tentative D call: TRBD1 (6 bases). The CDR3 extends over 15 amino acids. Germline CDR1 and CDR2: MDHEN and SYDVKM. V was trimmed by 5 bases and J by 3 bases, leaving 17 bases between them. This CDR3 reads CASSTRTGPNYEQYF. The DNA for the CDR3 is TGTGCCAGCAGTACCCGAACAGGGCCGAACTACGAGCAGTACTTC.

J is TRBJ2-1 and V is TRBV28; tentative D call: TRBD2 (6 bases). The ends were cut back, 7 bases at V and 8 bases at J, with 24 bases in the middle. This CDR3 contains 16 residues. CDR1 is MDHEN, CDR2 SYDVKM, per germline. The CDR3 DNA is TGTGCCAGCATCCTAAGCGGGTCCCACAGAGGGGATGAGCAGTTCTTC. Translating it yields CASILSGSHRGDEQFF.

The chain links TRBV6-5 to TRBJ2-1; no clear D gene. This CDR3 is 15 amino acids long. The germline V gene encodes CDR1 MNHEY and CDR2 SVGAGI. Trimming pared 5 bases from V and 6 bases from J, leaving 17 bases between. In DNA, the CDR3 is TGTGCCAGCAGTCCGGACCCTATTAATGCCAATGAGCAGTTCTTC. Protein product: CASSPDPINANEQFF.

This clonotype was detected only a few times. The CDR3 loop reads CAATGVSTEAFF. CDR3 DNA sequence: TGTGCCGCCACAGGGGTCAGCACTGAAGCTTTCTTT. This rearrangement joins TRBV10-3 to TRBJ1-1; TRBD1 matches at 7 bases. CDR1 and CDR2 from the germline V gene are ENHRY and SYGVKD. The V segment lost 11 bases and the J segment 4 bases; nucleotides outside the gene matches: 7. The CDR3 is 12 residues long.

This chain connects TRBV3-1 to TRBJ2-7, with TRBD1 matching 7 bases. Trimming took 4 bases from V and 0 from J; bases not matched to a gene: 3. This CDR3 comprises 14 residues. CDR1 is LGHDT and CDR2 is YNNKEL in the germline V gene (reference sequence). The chain's CDR3 is CASSPTGFSYEQYF. The CDR3 bases are TGTGCCAGCAGCCCGACAGGGTTCTCCTACGAGCAGTACTTC.

This clonotype came up a few times. V is TRBV18 and J is TRBJ2-1; D gene uncertain. The CDR3 has 12 residues. Per the germline V gene, CDR1 is KGHSH and CDR2 is LQKENI. Trimming took 1 base from V and 8 from J, leaving 6 bases between them. CDR3 amino acids: CASSPRADEQFF. The CDR3 bases are TGTGCCAGCTCACCACGGGCTGATGAGCAGTTCTTC. Combining the CDR3 with reference TRBV18 and TRBJ2-1 gives the whole variable domain NAGVMQNPRHLVRRRGQEARLRCSPMKGHSHVYWYRQLPEEGLKFMVYLQKENIIDESGMPKERFSAEFPKEGPSILRIQQVVRGDSAAYFCASSPRADEQFFGPGTRLTVL.

The CDR3 region is CASSATSGGELFF. The CDR3 coding sequence is TGTGCCAGCAGTGCGACTAGCGGCGGGGAGCTGTTTTTT. V is TRBV6-1 and J is TRBJ2-2; 9 bases align to TRBD2. Germline-derived CDR1 and CDR2 are MNHNS and SASEGT. Trimming took 4 bases from V and 7 from J; bases not matched to a gene: 1. CDR3 length: 13 residues.

This sequence joins TRBV20-1 and TRBJ1-4; D perhaps matches TRBD1 (6 bases). V gave up 6 bases and J gave up 0 bases, with 23 bases separating them. The CDR3 is 18 residues long. CDR1 and CDR2 (germline): DFQATT, SNEGSKA (reference sequence). As DNA, the CDR3 is TGCAGTGCGACAAAAGCAGGGGAGTCAGGCGCAACTAATGAAAAACTGTTTTTT. This codes for CSATKAGESGATNEKLFF.

V gene TRBV27 combines with J gene TRBJ2-1; D uncertain. The germline V gene encodes CDR1 MNHEY and CDR2 SMNVEV (reference sequence). Trimming left V 1 base short and J 5 bases short, with 6 bases between. This CDR3 region has 13 residues. CDR3 DNA: TGTGCCAGCAGTTTATATTATCACAATGAGCAGTTCTTC. Translation: CASSLYYHNEQFF.

This sequence joins TRBV5-1 and TRBJ1-1; a possible D gene is TRBD1 (5 bases). The CDR3 length is 14 residues. Germline assignment: CDR1 SGHRS and CDR2 YFSETQ. With 0 bases removed from V and 3 bases from J, the gap between germline ends came to 9 bases. CDR3 residues: CASSLGRGDTEAFF. As DNA, the CDR3 is TGCGCCAGCAGCTTGGGTAGAGGGGACACTGAAGCTTTCTTT.

This chain uses TRBV18 with TRBJ2-7; 7 positions match TRBD1. This CDR3 is built from 15 residues. Looked up from germline, CDR1 is KGHSH and CDR2 is LQKENI. V shed 0 bases, J shed 2 bases, and the junction held 4 bases outside the gene matches. The DNA of the CDR3 is TGTGCCAGCTCACCACCGTTTCAGGGGGCCTACGAGCAGTACTTC. As protein: CASSPPFQGAYEQYF.

V is TRBV6-5 and J is TRBJ2-4; tentatively, D is TRBD1 (6 bases). The V end lost 0 bases, the J end lost 15 bases, and 18 bases lay between the germline ends. The CDR3 contains 14 residues. Per germline, CDR1 MNHEY and CDR2 SVGAGI. CDR3 DNA: TGTGCCAGCAGTTACTCAGGCCAGGGGACCCCCTGGTACTTC. This codes for CASSYSGQGTPWYF.

V gene TRBV20-1 combines with J gene TRBJ1-1, with D tentatively TRBD1 (6 bases). Germline CDR1 is DFQATT and CDR2 is SNEGSKA (reference sequence). V was cut by 5 bases and J by 10 bases, with 20 bases left in between. This CDR3 comprises 13 residues. CDR3 DNA: TGCAGTGCTCGACGGGGGGCCATGGATGCAGCTTTCTTT. This translates into CSARRGAMDAAFF.

The V gene is TRBV24-1, the J gene TRBJ2-1; D is possibly TRBD2 (5 bases). Looked up from germline, CDR1 is KGHDR and CDR2 is SFDVKD. The CDR3 length is 13 residues. With 7 bases removed from V and 6 bases from J, the gap between germline ends came to 12 bases. The CDR3 coding sequence is TGTGCCACCAGCTATTCAGAGGGCAATGAGCAGTTCTTC. This codes for CATSYSEGNEQFF.